These 4 T cell receptor beta chains share one sample of origin, sequenced in a study of CD8+ T cells in alopecia areata. Treatment here: oral pan-JAK inhibitor, 5-10 mg twice daily. cDNA reverse transcribed from extracted RNA served as the sequencing template. TCRdb's table, derived via immunoSEQ multiplex PCR, lists solely in-frame clones and lacks some. Of a few hundred thousand clones listed, roughly 44% are singletons. The material sequenced was CD4+ T cells sorted from blood, taken at roughly week 38, from a patient treated with tofacitinib. These receptors were collected from a human donor with alopecia areata.

V and J are TRBV29-1 and TRBJ1-1; unclear D gene. CDR3 length: 12 residues. Germline V CDR1 and CDR2: SQVTM, ANQGSEA. V was cut by 2 bases and J by 0 bases, with 4 bases left in between. The CDR3 reads CSVELVNTEAFF. CDR3 DNA: TGCAGCGTTGAATTGGTGAACACTGAAGCTTTCTTT.

The chain has TRBV30 and TRBJ1-5, with D unresolved. Germline CDR1 is GTSNPN and CDR2 is SVGIG (reference sequence). This CDR3 has 15 amino acids. The V and J ends lost 1 base and 6 bases respectively, with 16 bases between them. CDR3 sequence (DNA): TGTGCCTGGAGTGATTTGAGGGCCCTGGGTCAGCCCCAGCATTTT. Protein sequence: CAWSDLRALGQPQHF.

This clone was recorded a few times. This chain connects TRBV2 to TRBJ1-1; D unclear. V lost 6 bases, J lost 5 bases, and 16 bases lay in between. The CDR3 runs to 14 residues. Germline CDR1 is SNHLY and CDR2 is FYNNEI. The CDR3 sequence: CASSPRDSETEAFF. CDR3 in DNA: TGTGCCAGCAGCCCCCGTGATTCGGAGACTGAAGCTTTCTTT.

This chain connects TRBV5-6 to TRBJ2-1; no clear D gene. Germline V gene lookup returns CDR1 SGHDT and CDR2 YYEEEE. V lost 2 bases and J lost 6, with 15 bases in between. The CDR3 has 15 amino acids. CDR3 sequence (DNA): TGTGCCAGCAGCTTCATCGGACGGGCCTTCAATGAGCAGTTCTTC. As protein: CASSFIGRAFNEQFF.